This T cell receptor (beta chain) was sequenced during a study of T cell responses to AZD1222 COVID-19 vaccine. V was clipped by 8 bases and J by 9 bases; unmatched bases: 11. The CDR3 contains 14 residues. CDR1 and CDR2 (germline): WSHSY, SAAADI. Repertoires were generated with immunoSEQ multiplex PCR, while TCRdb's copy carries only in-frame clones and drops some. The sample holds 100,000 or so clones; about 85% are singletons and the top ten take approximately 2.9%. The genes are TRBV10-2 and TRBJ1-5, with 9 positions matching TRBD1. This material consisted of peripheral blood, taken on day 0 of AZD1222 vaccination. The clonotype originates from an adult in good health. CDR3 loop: CASLGTGKMGPQHF. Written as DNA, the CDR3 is TGCGCCAGCCTCGGGACAGGGAAGATGGGGCCCCAGCATTTT.